These 17 T cell receptor beta chains originate from one sample sequenced in a study of T cells in Graves' hyperthyroidism and ophthalmopathy. Authors of the study amplified TCR beta CDR3 regions from RNA transcripts. RT-PCR in the first round (using the HTBI primer set) targeted the TCR CDR3. MiXCR, run by TCRdb on the multiplex PCR reads, gives a single entry per CDR3 protein. The sample contains around 56,000 distinct CDR3 sequences, roughly 58% of which appear only once. The sequencing input was blood. Receptors were obtained from a woman aged 60 to 75 with Graves' ophthalmopathy.

The chain links TRBV7-9 to TRBJ1-6, with D hard to call. Trimming shortened V by 5 bases and J by 8 bases, and 16 bases separated the two germline ends. Germline CDR1 and CDR2: SEHNR and FQNEAQ (reference sequence). This CDR3 comprises 15 residues. This chain's CDR3 is CASSPDLFQDSPLHF. The CDR3 nucleotides read TGTGCCAGCAGCCCTGATTTGTTCCAGGATTCACCCCTCCACTTT.

The rearrangement links TRBV24-1 to TRBJ2-5; 11 bases line up with TRBD2. The CDR3 is 16 amino acids. Germline loops: CDR1 KGHDR, CDR2 SFDVKD. J was trimmed by 3 bases and V by 1 base; bases with no gene match: 3. CDR3 amino acids: CATSDFETSGEETQYF. The CDR3 nucleotides are TGTGCCACCAGTGATTTTGAGACTAGCGGGGAAGAGACCCAGTACTTC.

Comments on this clonotype: One base away lies a much larger clone, so this may be a sequencing read error. This rearrangement joins TRBV18 to TRBJ2-5; D gene unclear. V was clipped by 8 bases and J by 0 bases, with 13 bases between them. This CDR3 is built from 14 residues. Germline lookup yields CDR1 KGHSH and CDR2 LQKENI. CDR3 loop: CASPTELYQETQYF. As DNA, the CDR3 is TGTGCCAGCCCCACGGAACTGTACCAAGAGACCCAGTACTTC. The full variable domain, completed using reference TRBV18 and TRBJ2-5, is NAGVMQNPRHLVRRRGQEARLRCSPMKGHSHVYWYRQLPEEGLKFMVYLQKENIIDESGMPKERFSAEFPKEGPSILRIQQVVRGDSAAYFCASPTELYQETQYFGPGTRLLVL.

This clonotype was recorded many times. The CDR3 DNA reads TGTGCCAGCAGTTTCGCCGGGACAGGGAAGTACCAAGAGACCCAGTACTTC. Protein: CASSFAGTGKYQETQYF. This rearrangement joins TRBV12-3 or TRBV12-4 to TRBJ2-5, with 9 bases matching TRBD1. V was pared by 3 bases and J by 0 bases, with 8 bases of the junction left unmatched. This CDR3 comprises 17 residues.

This clonotype came up once. At one boundary the junction diverges from the germline segment, which might be a read error. V usage is TRBV7-3 and J usage is TRBJ1-2, with a tentative D call TRBD1 (5 bases). There are 13 residues in the CDR3. Germline assignment: CDR1 SGHTA and CDR2 FQGTGA. DNA of the CDR3: TGTGCCAGCAGCTTAAGCGGGGACCGTGGCTACATCTTC. This codes for CASSLSGDRGYIF.

In its sample, this clonotype was seen many times. The chain uses TRBV11-2 and TRBJ2-3; D remains unclear. V lost 0 bases and J lost 2, with 12 bases in between. Germline V lookup: CDR1 SGHAT, CDR2 FQNNGV. The CDR3 loop spans 16 amino acids. CDR3 amino acids: CASSLESRPTTDTQYF. In DNA form, the CDR3 reads TGTGCCAGCAGCTTAGAGTCCCGACCCACCACAGATACGCAGTATTTT. Filled out from reference TRBV11-2 and TRBJ2-3, the complete variable domain reads EAGVAQSPRYKIIEKRQSVAFWCNPISGHATLYWYQQILGQGPKLLIQFQNNGVVDDSQLPKDRFSAERLKGVDSTLKIQPAKLEDSAVYLCASSLESRPTTDTQYFGPGTRLTVL.

Details on this clonotype: A junction end diverges from the germline sequence, so it may reflect a read error. This chain links TRBV7-9 with TRBJ2-7; no firm D call. CDR3 length: 14 residues. Germline V gives CDR1 SEHNR, CDR2 FQNEAQ (reference sequence). Here the CDR3 reads CASSLKAATYERYF. The CDR3 DNA reads TGTGCCAGCAGCTTAAAGGCGGCTACCTACGAGCGGTACTTC.

This chain links TRBV2 with TRBJ1-4; TRBD1 is a possible D gene (5 bases). The CDR3 loop spans 15 amino acids. From germline, CDR1 is SNHLY and CDR2 FYNNEI. Trimming pared 0 bases from V and 3 bases from J, leaving 8 bases between. The CDR3 DNA reads as TGTGCCAGCAGTGAAGCTGGGGGGGCTAATGAAAAACTGTTTTTT. Protein sequence: CASSEAGGANEKLFF.

This clonotype appeared many times. This chain connects TRBV19 to TRBJ1-3, with 7 bases aligning to TRBD1. Per germline, CDR1 LNHDA and CDR2 SQIVND (reference sequence). The CDR3 loop spans 15 amino acids. Germline trimming cut 2 bases from V and 2 bases from J; bases unmatched to any gene: 3. CDR3 protein: CASSISTGTGNTIYF. CDR3 nucleotides: TGTGCCAGTAGTATATCGACAGGGACTGGAAACACCATATATTTT.

This chain joins TRBV15 and TRBJ2-5; 12 positions match TRBD2. This CDR3 has 16 amino acids. Germline CDR1 and CDR2: LNHNV and YYDKDF (reference sequence). The V segment lost 1 base and the J segment 5 bases; nucleotides outside the gene matches: 5. This CDR3 is CATSRASGRGGETQYF. The CDR3 DNA reads as TGTGCCACCAGCAGAGCTAGCGGGAGGGGCGGGGAGACCCAGTACTTC.

This clonotype has ten or more counts. This chain links TRBV6-2 or TRBV6-3 with TRBJ1-5; possibly TRBD1 for D (5 bases). Germline CDR1 is MNHEY and CDR2 is SVGEGT. V gave up 4 bases and J gave up 7 bases, with 20 bases separating them. The CDR3 totals 16 residues. As DNA, the CDR3 is TGTGCCAGCAGTTCACATACCGACAGTGCGGGGCAGCCCCAGCATTTT. Its protein product is CASSSHTDSAGQPQHF.

The table lists this clonotype with many counts. This chain links TRBV3-1 with TRBJ1-3; D is perhaps TRBD1 (6 bases). Germline V gene lookup returns CDR1 LGHDT and CDR2 YNNKEL (reference sequence). The CDR3 loop spans 17 amino acids. Trimming cost V 0 bases and J 4 bases, with 16 bases left between them. The CDR3 sequence is CASSQDTPGATGNTIYF. CDR3 coding DNA: TGTGCCAGCAGCCAAGATACCCCGGGGGCAACGGGAAACACCATATATTTT.

This clonotype was detected many times. The chain recombines TRBV7-9 with TRBJ1-1; 7 nucleotides match TRBD1. The germline V gene has CDR1 SEHNR and CDR2 FQNEAQ (reference sequence). CDR3 length: 14 residues. Unmatched junction bases numbered 9, after V lost 7 bases and J lost 4 bases. CDR3 bases: TGTGCCAGCACGCCTCAGGGGGATGTCACTGAAGCTTTCTTT. Its protein product is CASTPQGDVTEAFF.

The rearrangement joins TRBV6-1 to TRBJ2-1, with TRBD1 matching 8 bases. The germline V gene encodes CDR1 MNHNS and CDR2 SASEGT. This CDR3 contains 13 residues. Trimming cost V 5 bases and J 7 bases; bases outside gene matches: 4. The CDR3: CASSRTGMNEQFF. CDR3 bases: TGTGCCAGCAGTCGGACAGGGATGAATGAGCAGTTCTTC.

This clonotype has just a few counts. This may come from a read error, since a much larger clone is one base off. This chain joins TRBV6-2 or TRBV6-3 and TRBJ2-7; 10 positions agree with TRBD1. The V gene end was trimmed by 6 bases and the J gene end by 2 bases; junction bases not matched to a gene: 4. CDR3 size: 14 residues. Germline CDR1 and CDR2: MNHEY and SVGEGT. The CDR3 region is CASRPTGGAYEQYF. The CDR3 coding sequence is TGTGCCAGCAGACCGACAGGGGGCGCCTACGAGCAGTACTTC.

The chain has TRBV12-3 or TRBV12-4 and TRBJ2-5; D is ambiguous. V lost 1 base to trimming and J lost 11 bases, with 5 bases between them. This CDR3 contains 10 residues. The CDR3 spells CASSLVGQYF. In nucleotides, the CDR3 is TGTGCCAGCAGTTTAGTGGGACAGTACTTC.

This clonotype was seen many times. The chain carries TRBV11-2 and TRBJ2-3; D uncertain. CDR1 SGHAT and CDR2 FQNNGV come from the germline V gene. There are 14 residues in the CDR3. The ends were cut back, 5 bases at V and 4 bases at J, with 13 bases in the middle. CDR3 residues: CASSAAFGADTQYF. CDR3 in DNA: TGTGCCAGCAGCGCGGCCTTTGGGGCAGATACGCAGTATTTT.